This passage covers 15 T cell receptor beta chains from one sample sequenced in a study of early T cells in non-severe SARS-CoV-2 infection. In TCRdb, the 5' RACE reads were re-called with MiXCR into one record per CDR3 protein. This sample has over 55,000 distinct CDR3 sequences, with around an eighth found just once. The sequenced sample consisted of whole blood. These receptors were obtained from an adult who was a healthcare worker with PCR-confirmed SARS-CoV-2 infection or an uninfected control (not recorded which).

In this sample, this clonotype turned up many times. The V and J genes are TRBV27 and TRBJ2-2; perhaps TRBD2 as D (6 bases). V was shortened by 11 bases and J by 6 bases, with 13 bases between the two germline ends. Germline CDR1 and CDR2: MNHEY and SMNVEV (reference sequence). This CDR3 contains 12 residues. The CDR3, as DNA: TGTGCCGCGGGGCCGCGGGCCGGGGAGCTGTTTTTT. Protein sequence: CAAGPRAGELFF.

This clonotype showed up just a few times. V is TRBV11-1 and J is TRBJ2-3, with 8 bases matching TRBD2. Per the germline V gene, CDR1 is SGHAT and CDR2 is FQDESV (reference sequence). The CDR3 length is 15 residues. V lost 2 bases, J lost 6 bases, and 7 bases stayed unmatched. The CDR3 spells CASSLSSGSEDTQYF. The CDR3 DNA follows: TGTGCCAGCAGCTTATCAAGCGGGAGCGAGGATACGCAGTATTTT.

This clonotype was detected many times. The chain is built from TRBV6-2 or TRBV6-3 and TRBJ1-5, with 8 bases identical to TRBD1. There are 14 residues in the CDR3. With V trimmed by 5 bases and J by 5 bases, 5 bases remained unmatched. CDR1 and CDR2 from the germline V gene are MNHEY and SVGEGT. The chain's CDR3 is CASSRQGLHQPQHF. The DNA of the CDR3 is TGTGCCAGCAGTCGACAGGGGTTGCATCAGCCCCAGCATTTT.

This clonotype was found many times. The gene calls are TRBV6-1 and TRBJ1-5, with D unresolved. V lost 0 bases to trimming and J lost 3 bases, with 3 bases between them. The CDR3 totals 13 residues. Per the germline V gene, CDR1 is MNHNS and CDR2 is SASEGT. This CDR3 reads CASSEAVNQPQHF. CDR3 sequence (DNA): TGTGCCAGCAGTGAAGCGGTCAATCAGCCCCAGCATTTT.

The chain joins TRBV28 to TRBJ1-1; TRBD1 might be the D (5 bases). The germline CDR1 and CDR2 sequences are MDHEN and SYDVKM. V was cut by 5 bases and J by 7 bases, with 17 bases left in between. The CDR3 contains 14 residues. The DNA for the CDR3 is TGTGCCAGCAGTCTCTTAGGGGCGGGAGATGAAGCTTTCTTT. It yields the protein CASSLLGAGDEAFF.

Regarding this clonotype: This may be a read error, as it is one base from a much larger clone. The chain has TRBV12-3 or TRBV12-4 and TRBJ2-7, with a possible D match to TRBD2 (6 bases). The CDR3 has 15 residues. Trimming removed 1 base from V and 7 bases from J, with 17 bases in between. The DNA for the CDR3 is TGTGCCAGCAGTTTAGTGGTAGCGGTGACCCGGGAGCAGTACTTC. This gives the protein CASSLVVAVTREQYF.

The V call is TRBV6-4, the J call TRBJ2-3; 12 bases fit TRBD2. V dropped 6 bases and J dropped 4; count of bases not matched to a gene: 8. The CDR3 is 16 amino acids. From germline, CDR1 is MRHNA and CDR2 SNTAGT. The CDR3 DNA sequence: TGTGCCAGCAGCCTGACTAGCGGGAGTAGTTCAGATACGCAGTATTTT. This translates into CASSLTSGSSSDTQYF.

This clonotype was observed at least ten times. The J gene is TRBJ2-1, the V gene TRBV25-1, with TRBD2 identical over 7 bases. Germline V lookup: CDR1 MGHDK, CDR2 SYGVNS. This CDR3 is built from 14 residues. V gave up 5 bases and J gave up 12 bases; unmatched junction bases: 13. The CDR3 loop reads CASSKTIAGGRQFF. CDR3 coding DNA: TGTGCCAGCAGTAAAACAATAGCGGGCGGACGGCAGTTCTTC.

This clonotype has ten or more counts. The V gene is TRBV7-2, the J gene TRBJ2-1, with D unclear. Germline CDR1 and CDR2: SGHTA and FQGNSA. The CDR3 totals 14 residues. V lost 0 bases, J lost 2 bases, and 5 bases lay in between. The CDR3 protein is CASSLALAYNEQFF. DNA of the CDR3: TGTGCCAGCAGCTTAGCGTTGGCCTACAATGAGCAGTTCTTC.

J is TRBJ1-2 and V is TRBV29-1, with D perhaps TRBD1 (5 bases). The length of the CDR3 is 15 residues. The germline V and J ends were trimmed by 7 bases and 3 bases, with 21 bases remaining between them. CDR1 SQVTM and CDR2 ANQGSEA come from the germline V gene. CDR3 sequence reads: CSAPTSLTDYYGYTF. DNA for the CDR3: TGCAGCGCCCCTACTTCGTTGACAGACTACTATGGCTACACCTTC.

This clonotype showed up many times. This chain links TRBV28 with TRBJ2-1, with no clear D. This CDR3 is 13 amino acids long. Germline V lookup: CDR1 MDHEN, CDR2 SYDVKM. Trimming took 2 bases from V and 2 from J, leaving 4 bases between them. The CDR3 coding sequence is TGTGCCAGCAGTTTAGACACCTACAATGAGCAGTTCTTC. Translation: CASSLDTYNEQFF.

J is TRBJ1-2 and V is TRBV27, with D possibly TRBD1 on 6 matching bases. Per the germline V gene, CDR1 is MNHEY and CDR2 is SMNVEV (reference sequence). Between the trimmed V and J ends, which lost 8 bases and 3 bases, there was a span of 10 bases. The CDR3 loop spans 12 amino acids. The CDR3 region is CASGRGDYGYTF. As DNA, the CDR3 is TGTGCCAGCGGAAGGGGGGACTATGGCTACACCTTC.

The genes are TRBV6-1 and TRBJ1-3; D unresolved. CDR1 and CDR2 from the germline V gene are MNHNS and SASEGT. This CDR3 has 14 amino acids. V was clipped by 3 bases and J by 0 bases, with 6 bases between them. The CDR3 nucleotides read TGTGCCAGCAGTGACGGTATCTCTGGAAACACCATATATTTT. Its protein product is CASSDGISGNTIYF.

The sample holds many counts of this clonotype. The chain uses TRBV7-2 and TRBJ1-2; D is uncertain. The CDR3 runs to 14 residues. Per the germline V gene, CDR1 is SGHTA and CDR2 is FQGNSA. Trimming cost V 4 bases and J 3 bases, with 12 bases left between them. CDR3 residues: CASSSEEADYGYTF. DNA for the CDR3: TGTGCCAGCAGCTCCGAAGAGGCGGACTATGGCTACACCTTC.

The chain's CDR3 is CASSLVQRGSTDTQYF. The DNA of the CDR3 is TGTGCCAGCAGCTTAGTCCAGCGGGGCTCCACAGATACGCAGTATTTT. The V gene is TRBV7-9, the J gene TRBJ2-3; 7 bases align to TRBD2. After removal of 1 base from V and 2 bases from J, the junction contained 6 bases not matched to a gene. The CDR3 has 16 residues. Germline V CDR1 and CDR2: SEHNR, FQNEAQ (reference sequence). Variable domain in full (rest from reference TRBV7-9 and TRBJ2-3): DTGVSQNPRHKITKRGQNVTFRCDPISEHNRLYWYRQTLGQGPEFLTYFQNEAQLEKSRLLSDRFSAERPKGSFSTLEIQRTEQGDSAMYLCASSLVQRGSTDTQYFGPGTRLTVL.